The source of this T cell receptor beta chain is a study of blood T cell repertoires in COVID-19. This clone is a singleton in its sample. Looked up from germline, CDR1 is MDHEN and CDR2 is SYDVKM. This CDR3 spans 12 amino acids. Trimming cost V 8 bases and J 8 bases, with 15 bases left between them. Using immunoSEQ multiplex PCR, the repertoire was profiled, and TCRdb retains in-frame clones only, with some absent. The table includes 65,000 to 85,000 clones, around 89% detected once. The rearrangement uses TRBV28 and TRBJ1-1, with D possibly matching TRBD1 (5 bases). This clonotype was obtained from a human donor in a cohort sampled during active COVID-19. Sequencing was done on a sample of peripheral blood. The CDR3 spells CASEEGPLEAFF. The CDR3 nucleotides read TGTGCCAGCGAGGAGGGGCCTCTCGAAGCTTTCTTT.